This passage covers 26 T cell receptor beta chains from one sample sequenced in a study of T cell responses to AZD1222 COVID-19 vaccine. Method: immunoSEQ multiplex PCR; TCRdb's copy keeps in-frame clones and lacks some. The sample records 190,000 or so clones, approximately 90% being singletons. Sequences were derived from peripheral blood, sampled 28 days after the second AZD1222 dose. These receptors came from an adult who received the AZD1222 COVID-19 vaccine.

The chain carries TRBV6-4 and TRBJ1-4, with 9 bases lining up with TRBD1. The V segment lost 2 bases and the J segment 4 bases; nucleotides outside the gene matches: 11. The CDR3 is 18 residues long. Looked up from germline, CDR1 is MRHNA and CDR2 is SNTAGT. Written as DNA, the CDR3 is TGTGCCAGCAGTGACCCAAAATATGGGACAGGGCGTAATGAAAAACTGTTTTTT. It codes for CASSDPKYGTGRNEKLFF.

J is TRBJ2-7 and V is TRBV11-2, with D unclear. Trimming removed 5 bases at V and 3 bases at J, with 8 bases between. Germline V gene sequence: CDR1 SGHAT, CDR2 FQNNGV. CDR3 length equals 12 residues. CDR3 sequence (DNA): TGTGCCAGCAGCGCGCGTTTCTACGAGCAGTACTTC. It encodes CASSARFYEQYF.

The chain combines TRBV7-2 with TRBJ2-1; TRBD2 matches 7 bases. This CDR3 region has 16 residues. V lost 5 bases to trimming and J lost 6 bases; unmatched junction nucleotides: 13. Germline assignment: CDR1 SGHTA and CDR2 FQGNSA. CDR3 in amino acids: CASSPFGRASVNEQFF. The CDR3 region has the DNA TGTGCCAGCAGCCCTTTTGGGAGGGCCTCAGTCAATGAGCAGTTCTTC.

The chain uses TRBV7-3 and TRBJ2-2; a weak D match, TRBD1 (6 bases). Germline CDR1 reads SGHTA; CDR2 reads FQGTGA. This CDR3 has 13 residues. Trimming removed 5 bases at V and 6 bases at J, with 10 bases between. CDR3 nucleotide sequence: TGTGCCAGCAGCACAGGGACCCCCGGGGAGCTGTTTTTT. Residues: CASSTGTPGELFF.

This clone has only one observation. The CDR3 reads CASSPGTSVQETQYF. The CDR3 DNA reads TGTGCCAGCAGCCCCGGGACTAGCGTACAAGAGACCCAGTACTTC. The J gene is TRBJ2-5, the V gene TRBV3-1 (or the pseudogene TRBV3-2); 10 bases are shared with TRBD2. Per germline, CDR1 LGHDT and CDR2 YNNKEL (reference sequence). CDR3 size: 15 residues. V lost 4 bases to trimming and J lost 2 bases; unmatched junction nucleotides: 4.

V is TRBV6-5 and J is TRBJ2-7, with 10 bases aligning to TRBD1. This CDR3 spans 16 amino acids. Losses at the gene ends were 2 bases for V and 4 bases for J; bases not matched to a gene: 8. The germline CDR1 and CDR2 sequences are MNHEY and SVGAGI. The CDR3 coding sequence is TGTGCCAGCAGTTACGTATTCGGGACAGGGGAATACGAGCAGTACTTC. Its protein is CASSYVFGTGEYEQYF.

This chain uses TRBV14 with TRBJ2-7; D is uncertain. Trimming took 1 base from V and 0 from J, leaving 13 bases between them. CDR3 length: 16 residues. Germline CDR1 and CDR2: SGHDN and FVKESK. CDR3 coding DNA: TGTGCCAGCAGCCAAGGAGCTAGGTTTGGCTCCTACGAGCAGTACTTC. Its protein product is CASSQGARFGSYEQYF.

The V and J genes are TRBV30 and TRBJ2-4; D remains ambiguous. CDR1 GTSNPN and CDR2 SVGIG come from the germline V gene (reference sequence). Trimming left V 1 base short and J 0 bases short, with 10 bases between. CDR3 length equals 15 residues. The CDR3 coding sequence is TGTGCCTGGAGTGGAGCTACTCTAGCCAAAAACATTCAGTACTTC. Translated: CAWSGATLAKNIQYF.

This chain links TRBV5-8 with TRBJ2-1; D is ambiguous. V was pared by 2 bases and J by 7 bases, with 7 bases between. Looked up from germline, CDR1 is SGHTS and CDR2 is YDEGEE. CDR3 size: 12 residues. The CDR3 sequence is CASSFGYNEQFF. CDR3 bases: TGTGCCAGCAGCTTTGGTTATAATGAGCAGTTCTTC.

The chain joins TRBV5-8 to TRBJ2-5; D is unresolved. V was shortened by 0 bases and J by 4 bases, with 10 bases between the two germline ends. The CDR3 sequence is 14 residues long. Germline CDR1 is SGHTS and CDR2 is YDEGEE. The CDR3 reads CASSLGYWAETQYF. In DNA form, the CDR3 reads TGTGCCAGCAGCTTGGGTTATTGGGCAGAGACCCAGTACTTC.

This chain connects TRBV6-5 to TRBJ1-6, with TRBD1 as a possible D gene (5 bases). The CDR3 contains 14 residues. The V end was cut by 7 bases, the J end by 7 bases, with 14 bases between. In germline, CDR1 is MNHEY, CDR2 SVGAGI. As DNA, the CDR3 is TGTGCCAGCACCCTCGACTGGGGGAATTCACCCCTCCACTTT. It yields the protein CASTLDWGNSPLHF.

V is TRBV7-8 and J is TRBJ2-7; D perhaps matches TRBD1 (5 bases). Trimming removed 1 base at V and 0 bases at J, with 7 bases between. Germline values: CDR1 SGHVS, CDR2 FQNEAQ. CDR3 length: 14 residues. The CDR3 DNA reads as TGTGCCAGCAGCTTAGAGGGGCTCTCCTACGAGCAGTACTTC. Amino acids: CASSLEGLSYEQYF.

J is TRBJ2-3 and V is TRBV6-5; weak D call: TRBD2 (5 bases). In germline, CDR1 is MNHEY, CDR2 SVGAGI. V was cut by 0 bases and J by 4 bases, with 11 bases left in between. The CDR3 length is 15 residues. The CDR3 nucleotides read TGTGCCAGCAGTTACTCGGGAGATAGGGCAGATACGCAGTATTTT. It specifies CASSYSGDRADTQYF.

The chain is built from TRBV5-5 and TRBJ2-3, with D tentatively TRBD1 (6 bases). The CDR3 sequence is 16 residues long. V lost 6 bases and J 4 bases, leaving 21 bases between the germline ends. The germline V gene encodes CDR1 SGHKS and CDR2 YYEKEE (reference sequence). In DNA form, the CDR3 reads TGTGCCAGCACCGCAATAGACAGGCTGAGGTCAGATACGCAGTATTTT. Its protein is CASTAIDRLRSDTQYF. Full variable domain (remainder filled in from reference TRBV5-5 and TRBJ2-3): DAGVTQSPTHLIKTRGQQVTLRCSPISGHKSVSWYQQVLGQGPQFIFQYYEKEERGRGNFPDRFSARQFPNYSSELNVNALLLGDSALYLCASTAIDRLRSDTQYFGPGTRLTVL.

The sample holds one count of this clone. This chain uses TRBV5-1 with TRBJ1-2, with D possibly being TRBD1 (6 bases). CDR3 length: 15 amino acids. Trimming shortened V by 3 bases and J by 4 bases, and 16 bases separated the two germline ends. The V gene's germline CDR1 is SGHRS and CDR2 YFSETQ. CDR3 nucleotide sequence: TGCGCCAGCAGCTGGTCCTCAGGGGTGCTCTATGGCTACACCTTC. Translation: CASSWSSGVLYGYTF.

CDR3 DNA sequence: TGTGCCTCACGGGACTACTACAATGAGCAGTTCTTC. It yields the protein CASRDYYNEQFF. The chain couples TRBV30 to TRBJ2-1; 7 bases align to TRBD2. The V segment lost 7 bases and the J segment 3 bases; nucleotides outside the gene matches: 3. Germline loops: CDR1 GTSNPN, CDR2 SVGIG (reference sequence). The CDR3 has 12 residues.

This rearrangement joins TRBV6-5 to TRBJ2-7, with D hard to call. Trimming took 0 bases from V and 3 from J, leaving 15 bases between them. The CDR3 extends over 16 amino acids. Per the germline V gene, CDR1 is MNHEY and CDR2 is SVGAGI. In DNA form, the CDR3 reads TGTGCCAGCAGTTACTCCATACGAGGCGATAACTACGAGCAGTACTTC. Protein product: CASSYSIRGDNYEQYF.

The V call is TRBV4-2, the J call TRBJ2-2, with 10 positions matching TRBD1. Germline values: CDR1 LGHNA, CDR2 YNFKEQ. Trimming cost V 3 bases and J 7 bases; bases outside gene matches: 8. The CDR3 runs to 16 residues. CDR3 region: CASSHYDRGLDGELFF. The DNA for the CDR3 is TGTGCCAGCAGCCATTACGACAGGGGGCTGGACGGGGAGCTGTTTTTT.

The V and J genes are TRBV7-9 and TRBJ1-2; no clear D. This CDR3 is built from 16 residues. Trimming shortened V by 5 bases and J by 0 bases, and 16 bases separated the two germline ends. The V gene's germline CDR1 is SEHNR and CDR2 FQNEAQ (reference sequence). The CDR3: CASSRPGGEPNYGYTF. The DNA for the CDR3 is TGTGCCAGCAGCCGGCCGGGTGGGGAACCTAACTATGGCTACACCTTC.

This clone has a handful of counts. The chain links TRBV2 to TRBJ2-1; 10 bases align to TRBD1. After removal of 4 bases from V and 7 bases from J, the junction contained 1 base not matched to a gene. The CDR3 has 13 residues. The germline V gene has CDR1 SNHLY and CDR2 FYNNEI. Here the CDR3 reads CASSGQGANEQFF. The DNA for the CDR3 is TGTGCCAGCAGTGGACAGGGGGCGAATGAGCAGTTCTTC.

This chain links TRBV10-3 with TRBJ1-5; 8 positions agree with TRBD1. The CDR3 sequence is 15 residues long. With V trimmed by 6 bases and J by 0 bases, 4 bases remained unmatched. Germline V gene lookup returns CDR1 ENHRY and CDR2 SYGVKD. The CDR3 DNA is TGTGCCATCAGCACACAGGGGGTTAGCAATCAGCCCCAGCATTTT. Translating gives CAISTQGVSNQPQHF.

The chain joins TRBV6-5 to TRBJ2-2; no clear D gene. The CDR3 length is 13 residues. V dropped 8 bases and J dropped 3 bases, with 10 bases sitting between them. The germline gives CDR1 MNHEY, CDR2 SVGAGI. DNA of the CDR3: TGTGCCAGCGGACGAGCAGACACCGGGGAGCTGTTTTTT. This gives the protein CASGRADTGELFF.

This chain joins TRBV7-8 and TRBJ2-1; 13 bases align to TRBD2. Trimming at V came to 8 bases and at J to 3 bases, leaving 7 bases not matched to a gene. CDR1 and CDR2 (germline): SGHVS, FQNEAQ. The CDR3 sequence is 16 residues long. The CDR3 nucleotides are TGTGCCAGCGGACTAGCGGGGGCGGGAGTCTACAATGAGCAGTTCTTC. Protein: CASGLAGAGVYNEQFF. Full variable domain (remainder filled in from reference TRBV7-8 and TRBJ2-1): GAGVSQSPRYKVAKRGQDVALRCDPISGHVSLFWYQQALGQGPEFLTYFQNEAQLDKSGLPSDRFFAERPEGSVSTLKIQRTQQEDSAVYLCASGLAGAGVYNEQFFGPGTRLTVL.

V and J are TRBV5-5 and TRBJ2-5, with 7 positions matching TRBD1. Germline V CDR1 and CDR2: SGHKS, YYEKEE (reference sequence). The CDR3 runs 13 residues. After removal of 4 bases from V and 5 bases from J, the junction contained 5 bases not matched to a gene. In nucleotides, the CDR3 is TGTGCCAGCAGCCGAGGGGGCGAGGAGACCCAGTACTTC. Residues: CASSRGGEETQYF.

The CDR3 bases are TGTGCCAGCAGGTCTTCGAGGGGGCGAGGGGAGACCCAGTACTTC. This gives the protein CASRSSRGRGETQYF. The V gene is TRBV2, the J gene TRBJ2-5; 7 bases agree with TRBD1. Germline CDR1 is SNHLY and CDR2 is FYNNEI. The CDR3 totals 15 residues. Trimming removed 6 bases from V and 5 bases from J; junction bases left unmatched: 12.

The J gene is TRBJ1-3, the V gene TRBV12-3 or TRBV12-4; D is unresolved. CDR3 length: 12 residues. V was pared by 6 bases and J by 0 bases, with 3 bases between. The CDR3 sequence: CASSTSGNTIYF. The CDR3 nucleotides read TGTGCCAGCAGCACCTCTGGAAACACCATATATTTT.